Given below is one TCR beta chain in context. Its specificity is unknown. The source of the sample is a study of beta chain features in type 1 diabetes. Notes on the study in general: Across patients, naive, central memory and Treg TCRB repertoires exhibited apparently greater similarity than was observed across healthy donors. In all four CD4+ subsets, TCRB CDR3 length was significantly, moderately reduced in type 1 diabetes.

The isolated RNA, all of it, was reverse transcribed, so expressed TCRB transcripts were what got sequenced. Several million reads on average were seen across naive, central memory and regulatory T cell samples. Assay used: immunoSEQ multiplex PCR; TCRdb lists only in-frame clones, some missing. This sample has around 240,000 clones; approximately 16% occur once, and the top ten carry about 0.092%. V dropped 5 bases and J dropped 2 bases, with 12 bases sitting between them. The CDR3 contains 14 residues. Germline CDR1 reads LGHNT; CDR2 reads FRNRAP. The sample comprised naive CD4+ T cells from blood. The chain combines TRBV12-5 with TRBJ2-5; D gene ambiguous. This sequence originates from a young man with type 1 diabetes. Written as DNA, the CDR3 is TGTGCTAGTGGTATTCTTGCGAAGCAAGAGACCCAGTACTTC. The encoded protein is CASGILAKQETQYF.